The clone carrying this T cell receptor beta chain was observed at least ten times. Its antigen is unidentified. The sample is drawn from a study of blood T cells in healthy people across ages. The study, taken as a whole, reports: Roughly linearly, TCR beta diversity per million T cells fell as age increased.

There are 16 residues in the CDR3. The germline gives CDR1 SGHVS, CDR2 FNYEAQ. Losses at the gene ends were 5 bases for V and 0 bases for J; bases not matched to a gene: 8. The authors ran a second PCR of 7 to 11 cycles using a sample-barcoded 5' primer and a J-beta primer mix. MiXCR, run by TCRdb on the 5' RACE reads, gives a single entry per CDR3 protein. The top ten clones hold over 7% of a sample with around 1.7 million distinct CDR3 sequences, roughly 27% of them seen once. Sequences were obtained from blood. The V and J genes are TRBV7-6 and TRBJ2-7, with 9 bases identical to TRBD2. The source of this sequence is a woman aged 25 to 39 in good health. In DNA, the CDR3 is TGTGCCAGCAGCCCCCTGGGACTAGCTAGCTCCTACGAGCAGTACTTC. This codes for CASSPLGLASSYEQYF.